This T cell receptor beta chain was sequenced during a study of T cells in localized non-small cell lung cancer. This CDR3 is built from 14 residues. Germline loops: CDR1 SGHRS, CDR2 YFSETQ. V lost 4 bases and J lost 7; bases outside the gene matches: 9. Clones were sequenced by immunoSEQ multiplex PCR, and TCRdb holds only the in-frame ones, with some missing. The sample consists of tens of thousands of clones, roughly 84% of them appearing once. The material was PBMCs, obtained before any cancer treatment. This clonotype was sampled from a man aged 40-75 years with stage II lung adenocarcinoma. The V call is TRBV5-1, the J call TRBJ1-2; 8 bases are shared with TRBD1. The CDR3 DNA follows: TGCGCCAGCAGCAAGGAGGGACAGGCTGGTGGCTACACCTTC. Protein product: CASSKEGQAGGYTF.